Included here is one T cell receptor (beta chain) sequence, with context. The antigen is unknown. The source of the sample is a study of vaccination and CD4 T cells after COVID-19. Study as a whole: Two of the convalescents were Hispanic, and convalescents were six males and four females.

Trimming left V 8 bases short and J 1 base short, with 11 bases between. The germline CDR1 and CDR2 sequences are SNHLY and FYNNEI. This CDR3 region has 13 residues. As for treatment: approximately 9-day PBMC culture with coronavirus spike peptide pools or control peptides (ViraFEST assay). Expansion of antigen-specific T cells with peptide pools by ViraFEST preceded sequencing of TCRs. Scientists ran DNA taken from cultured CD4+ T cells through the Oncomine TCR Beta short-read assay for sequencing. TCRdb fed the PCR reads into MiXCR, producing one record per CDR3 protein. The sample gives roughly 10,000 distinct CDR3 sequences, 28% of which show up once; 14% to 15% is in the top ten. Study-level findings and limits: Spike mono-reactivity was evident in 304 of the 307 vaccine-specific clones derived from convalescent patients. Median counts of SARS-CoV-2-reactive clonotypes increased from approximately 21 to 40; this difference was not significant.

This chain uses TRBV2 with TRBJ1-1; D uncertain. The origin of this receptor is a human donor who had recovered from COVID-19. This specimen was CD4+ T cells from blood, cultured in vitro, taken after SARS-CoV-2 vaccination. CDR3 sequence (DNA): TGTGCCAGCCTGACACCTAGGAACACTGAAGCTTTCTTT. Translating gives CASLTPRNTEAFF.